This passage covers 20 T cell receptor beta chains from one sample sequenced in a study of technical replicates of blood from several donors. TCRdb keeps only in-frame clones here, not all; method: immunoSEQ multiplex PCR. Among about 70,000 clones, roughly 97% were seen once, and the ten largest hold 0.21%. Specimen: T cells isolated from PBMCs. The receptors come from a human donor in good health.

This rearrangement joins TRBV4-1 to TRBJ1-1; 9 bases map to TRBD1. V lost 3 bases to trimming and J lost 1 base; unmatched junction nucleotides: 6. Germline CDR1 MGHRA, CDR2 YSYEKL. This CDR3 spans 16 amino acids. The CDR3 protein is CASSQIGQGTNTEAFF. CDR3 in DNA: TGCGCCAGCAGCCAGATAGGACAGGGGACGAACACTGAAGCTTTCTTT.

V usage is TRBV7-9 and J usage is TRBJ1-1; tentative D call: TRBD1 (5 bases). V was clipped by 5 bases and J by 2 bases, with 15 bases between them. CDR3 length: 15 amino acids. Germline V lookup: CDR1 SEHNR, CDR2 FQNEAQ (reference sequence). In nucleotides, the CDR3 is TGTGCCAGCAGCCCCATAAGACAGATTAACACTGAAGCTTTCTTT. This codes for CASSPIRQINTEAFF.

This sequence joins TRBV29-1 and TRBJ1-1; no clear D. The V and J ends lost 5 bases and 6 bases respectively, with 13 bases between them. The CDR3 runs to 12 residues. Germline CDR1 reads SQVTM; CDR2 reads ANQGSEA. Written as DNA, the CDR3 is TGCAGCGTTTATTCTAATAACCCTGAAGCTTTCTTT. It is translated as CSVYSNNPEAFF.

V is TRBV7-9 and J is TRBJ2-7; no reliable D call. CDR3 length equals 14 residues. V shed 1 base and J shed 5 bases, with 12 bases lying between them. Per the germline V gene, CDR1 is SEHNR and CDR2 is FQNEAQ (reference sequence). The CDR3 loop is CASSLGSRHNEQYF. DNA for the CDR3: TGTGCCAGCAGCTTAGGGTCCAGGCACAACGAGCAGTACTTC.

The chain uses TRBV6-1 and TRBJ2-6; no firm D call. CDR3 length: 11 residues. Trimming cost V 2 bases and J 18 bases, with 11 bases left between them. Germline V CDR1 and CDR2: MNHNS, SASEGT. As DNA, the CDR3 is TGTGCCAGCAGTGAAACGGCGGCCTCGACTTTC. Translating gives CASSETAASTF.

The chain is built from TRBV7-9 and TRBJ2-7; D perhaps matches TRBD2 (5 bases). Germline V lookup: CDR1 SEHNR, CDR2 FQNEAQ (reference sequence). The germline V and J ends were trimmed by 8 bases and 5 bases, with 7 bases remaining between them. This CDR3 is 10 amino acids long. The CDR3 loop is CASVGDEQYF. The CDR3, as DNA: TGTGCCAGCGTCGGGGACGAGCAGTACTTC.

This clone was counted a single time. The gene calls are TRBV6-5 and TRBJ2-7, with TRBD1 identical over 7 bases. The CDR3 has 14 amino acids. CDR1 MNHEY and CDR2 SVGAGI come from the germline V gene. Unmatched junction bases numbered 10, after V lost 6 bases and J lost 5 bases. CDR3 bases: TGTGCCAGCAGATCCCCGGGACAGTCCAACGAGCAGTACTTC. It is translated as CASRSPGQSNEQYF.

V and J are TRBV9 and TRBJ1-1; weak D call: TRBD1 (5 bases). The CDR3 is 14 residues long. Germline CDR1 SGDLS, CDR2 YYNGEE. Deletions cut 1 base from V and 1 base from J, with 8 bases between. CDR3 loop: CASSVSGANTEAFF. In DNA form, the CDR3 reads TGTGCCAGCAGCGTAAGCGGGGCGAACACTGAAGCTTTCTTT. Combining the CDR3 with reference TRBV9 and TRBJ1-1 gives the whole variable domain DSGVTQTPKHLITATGQRVTLRCSPRSGDLSVYWYQQSLDQGLQFLIQYYNGEERAKGNILERFSAQQFPDLHSELNLSSLELGDSALYFCASSVSGANTEAFFGQGTRLTVV.

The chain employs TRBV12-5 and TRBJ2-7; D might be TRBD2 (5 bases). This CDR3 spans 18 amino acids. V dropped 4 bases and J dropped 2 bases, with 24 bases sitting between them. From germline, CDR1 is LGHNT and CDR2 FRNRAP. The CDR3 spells CASGSRPSMEASPYEQYF. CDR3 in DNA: TGTGCTAGTGGTTCGCGCCCTTCGATGGAGGCCTCACCCTACGAGCAGTACTTC.

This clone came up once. CDR3 coding DNA: TGTGCCAGCAGCTTCACAGGGGGCGCATATGGCTACACCTTC. It codes for CASSFTGGAYGYTF. The chain combines TRBV11-2 with TRBJ1-2; 9 nucleotides agree with TRBD1. The V gene's germline CDR1 is SGHAT and CDR2 FQNNGV. Trimming at V came to 3 bases and at J to 5 bases, leaving 4 bases not matched to a gene. The CDR3 covers 14 residues.

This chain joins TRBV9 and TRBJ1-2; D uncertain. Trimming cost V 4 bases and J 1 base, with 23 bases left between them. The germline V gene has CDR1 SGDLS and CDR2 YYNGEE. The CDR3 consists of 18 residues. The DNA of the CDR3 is TGTGCCAGCAGCCCAAATACGGGGTTCTGGGCAGATAACTATGGCTACACCTTC. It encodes CASSPNTGFWADNYGYTF.

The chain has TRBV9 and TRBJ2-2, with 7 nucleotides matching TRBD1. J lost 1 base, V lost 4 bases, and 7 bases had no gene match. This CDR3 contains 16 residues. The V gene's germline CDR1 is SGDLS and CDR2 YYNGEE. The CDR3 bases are TGTGCCAGCAGCTCCAGGGACAGACTGAACACCGGGGAGCTGTTTTTT. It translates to CASSSRDRLNTGELFF. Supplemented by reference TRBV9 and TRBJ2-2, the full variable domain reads DSGVTQTPKHLITATGQRVTLRCSPRSGDLSVYWYQQSLDQGLQFLIQYYNGEERAKGNILERFSAQQFPDLHSELNLSSLELGDSALYFCASSSRDRLNTGELFFGEGSRLTVL.

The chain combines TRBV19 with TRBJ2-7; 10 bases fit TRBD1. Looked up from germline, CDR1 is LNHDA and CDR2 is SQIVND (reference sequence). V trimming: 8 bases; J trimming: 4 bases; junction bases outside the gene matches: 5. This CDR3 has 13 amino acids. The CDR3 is CASAGQGFYEQYF. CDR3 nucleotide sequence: TGTGCCAGTGCGGGACAGGGGTTTTACGAGCAGTACTTC.

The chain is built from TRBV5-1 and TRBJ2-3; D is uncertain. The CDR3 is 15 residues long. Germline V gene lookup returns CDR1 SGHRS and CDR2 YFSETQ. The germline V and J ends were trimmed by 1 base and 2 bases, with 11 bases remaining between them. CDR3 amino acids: CASSLRPVVTDTQYF. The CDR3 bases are TGCGCCAGCAGCTTGCGTCCGGTCGTCACAGATACGCAGTATTTT. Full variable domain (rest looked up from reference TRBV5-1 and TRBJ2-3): KAGVTQTPRYLIKTRGQQVTLSCSPISGHRSVSWYQQTPGQGLQFLFEYFSETQRNKGNFPGRFSGRQFSNSRSEMNVSTLELGDSALYLCASSLRPVVTDTQYFGPGTRLTVL.

CDR3 in DNA: TGTGCCAGCAGCCAACGACAGGGATATACTGAAGCTTTCTTT. Translated: CASSQRQGYTEAFF. The rearrangement joins TRBV5-4 to TRBJ1-1; 7 positions match TRBD1. CDR3 size: 14 residues. V shed 4 bases, J shed 5 bases, and the junction held 8 bases outside the gene matches. The germline CDR1 and CDR2 sequences are SGHNT and YYREEE (reference sequence). Looking up the rest from reference TRBV5-4 and TRBJ1-1 gives the full variable domain: ETGVTQSPTHLIKTRGQQVTLRCSSQSGHNTVSWYQQALGQGPQFIFQYYREEENGRGNFPPRFSGLQFPNYSSELNVNALELDDSALYLCASSQRQGYTEAFFGQGTRLTVV.

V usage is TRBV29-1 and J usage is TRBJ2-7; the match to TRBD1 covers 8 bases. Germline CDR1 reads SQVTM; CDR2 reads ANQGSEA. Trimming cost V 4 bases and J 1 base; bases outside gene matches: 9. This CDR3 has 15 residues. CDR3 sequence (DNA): TGCAGCGTTGTTTTCCAGGGGGCCAATTCCTACGAGCAGTACTTC. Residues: CSVVFQGANSYEQYF.

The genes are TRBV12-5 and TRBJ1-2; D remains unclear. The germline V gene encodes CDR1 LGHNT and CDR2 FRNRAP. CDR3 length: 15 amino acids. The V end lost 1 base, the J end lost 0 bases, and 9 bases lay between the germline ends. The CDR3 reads CASGLGGRTNYGYTF. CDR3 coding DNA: TGTGCTAGTGGTTTGGGAGGGCGAACTAACTATGGCTACACCTTC.

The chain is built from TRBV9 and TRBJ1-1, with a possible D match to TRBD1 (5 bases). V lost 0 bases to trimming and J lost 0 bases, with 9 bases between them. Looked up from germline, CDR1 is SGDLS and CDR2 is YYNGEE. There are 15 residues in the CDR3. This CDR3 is CASSVGLGVNTEAFF. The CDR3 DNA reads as TGTGCCAGCAGCGTAGGATTAGGGGTGAACACTGAAGCTTTCTTT.

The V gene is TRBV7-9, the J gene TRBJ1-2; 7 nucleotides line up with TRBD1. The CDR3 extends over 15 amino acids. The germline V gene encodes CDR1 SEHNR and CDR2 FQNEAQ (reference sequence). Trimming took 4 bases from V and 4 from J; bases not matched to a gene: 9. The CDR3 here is CASSYGQALPYGYTF. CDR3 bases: TGTGCCAGCAGCTACGGACAGGCCCTACCCTATGGCTACACCTTC.

The CDR3 nucleotides are TGTGCCAGTAGCCCGGAGTTCGTCACAGATACGCAGTATTTT. Translated: CASSPEFVTDTQYF. The rearrangement links TRBV19 to TRBJ2-3; D uncertain. Germline V CDR1 and CDR2: LNHDA, SQIVND (reference sequence). V was pared by 6 bases and J by 2 bases, with 12 bases between. The CDR3 is 14 amino acids. Filled out from reference TRBV19 and TRBJ2-3, the complete variable domain reads DGGITQSPKYLFRKEGQNVTLSCEQNLNHDAMYWYRQDPGQGLRLIYYSQIVNDFQKGDIAEGYSVSREKKESFPLTVTSAQKNPTAFYLCASSPEFVTDTQYFGPGTRLTVL.